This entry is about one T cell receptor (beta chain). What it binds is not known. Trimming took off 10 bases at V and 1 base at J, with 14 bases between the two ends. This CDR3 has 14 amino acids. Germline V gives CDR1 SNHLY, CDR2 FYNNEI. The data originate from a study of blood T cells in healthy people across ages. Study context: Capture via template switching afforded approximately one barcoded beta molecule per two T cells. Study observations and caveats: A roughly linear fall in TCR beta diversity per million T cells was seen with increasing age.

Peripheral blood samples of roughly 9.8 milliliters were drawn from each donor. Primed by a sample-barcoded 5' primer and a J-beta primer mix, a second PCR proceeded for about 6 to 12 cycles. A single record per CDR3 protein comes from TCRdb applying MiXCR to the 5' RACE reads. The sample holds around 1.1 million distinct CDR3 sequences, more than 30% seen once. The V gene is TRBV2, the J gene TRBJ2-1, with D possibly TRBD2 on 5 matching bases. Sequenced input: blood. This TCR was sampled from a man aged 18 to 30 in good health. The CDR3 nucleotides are TGTGCCACAGACGGGCGGGCGTCCTACAATGAGCAGTTCTTC. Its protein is CATDGRASYNEQFF.